This passage covers 18 T cell receptor beta chains from one sample sequenced in a study of cytomegalovirus exposure and HLA in healthy donors. Vbeta (60) and Jbeta (13) primers were used in the PCR. The data were produced by immunoSEQ multiplex PCR, yet TCRdb's version contains in-frame clones alone and is incomplete. Of 150,000 to 200,000 clones detected, 75% appear once; the ten largest clones hold about 11%. The source material was PBMCs. The receptors were sampled from a man between 18 and 29 years old in good health and CMV-seropositive.

V and J are TRBV6-6 and TRBJ2-5, with 12 bases matching TRBD2. Germline-derived CDR1 and CDR2 are MNHNY and SVGAGI (reference sequence). This CDR3 spans 16 amino acids. V was clipped by 2 bases and J by 0 bases; unmatched bases: 1. The CDR3, as DNA: TGTGCCAGCAGTTACGGACTAGCGGGGTACCAAGAGACCCAGTACTTC. Amino acids: CASSYGLAGYQETQYF.

The chain has TRBV4-1 and TRBJ1-1; D perhaps matches TRBD1 (5 bases). The CDR3 has 13 residues. Trimming took 0 bases from V and 5 from J, leaving 7 bases between them. Germline assignment: CDR1 MGHRA and CDR2 YSYEKL. The CDR3, as DNA: TGCGCCAGCAGCCAAGATGGGGGGACTGAAGCTTTCTTT. Translation: CASSQDGGTEAFF.

The genes are TRBV28 and TRBJ1-2; no reliable D call. The CDR3 runs to 13 residues. Trimming shortened V by 4 bases and J by 8 bases, and 14 bases separated the two germline ends. CDR1 is MDHEN, CDR2 SYDVKM, per germline. The CDR3 region has the DNA TGTGCCAGCAGTTATCCGGCCCTAGGAGGCTACACCTTC. This codes for CASSYPALGGYTF.

J is TRBJ2-3 and V is TRBV25-1; TRBD1 aligns across 7 bases. This CDR3 is built from 14 residues. Germline lookup yields CDR1 MGHDK and CDR2 SYGVNS. Unmatched junction bases numbered 2, after V lost 5 bases and J lost 0 bases. CDR3 residues: CASSRTGSTDTQYF. The CDR3 DNA reads TGTGCCAGCAGTCGGACAGGAAGCACAGATACGCAGTATTTT.

This sequence joins TRBV5-1 and TRBJ2-7; 8 nucleotides align to TRBD1. This CDR3 has 13 amino acids. CDR1 is SGHRS and CDR2 is YFSETQ in the germline V gene. After removal of 4 bases from V and 6 bases from J, the junction contained 6 bases not matched to a gene. The CDR3 sequence is CASSGTGGSEQYF. CDR3 DNA sequence: TGCGCCAGCAGCGGGACAGGTGGGTCCGAGCAGTACTTC.

V usage is TRBV9 and J usage is TRBJ2-2; 12 bases align to TRBD2. The CDR3 length is 19 residues. Germline lookup yields CDR1 SGDLS and CDR2 YYNGEE. Trimming removed 3 bases from V and 2 bases from J; junction bases left unmatched: 11. This chain's CDR3 is CASSALPLAGGSNTGELFF. For the CDR3, the DNA is TGTGCCAGCAGCGCCCTTCCACTAGCGGGAGGATCTAACACCGGGGAGCTGTTTTTT.

The gene calls are TRBV30 and TRBJ2-3; the D gene is possibly TRBD1 (6 bases). V was shortened by 0 bases and J by 0 bases, with 10 bases between the two germline ends. The V gene's germline CDR1 is GTSNPN and CDR2 SVGIG (reference sequence). The length of the CDR3 is 15 residues. CDR3 sequence reads: CAWSVLGASTDTQYF. Here the CDR3 DNA reads TGTGCCTGGAGTGTTCTGGGGGCTAGCACAGATACGCAGTATTTT.

The chain has TRBV19 and TRBJ2-5; 9 nucleotides match TRBD1. The germline V gene encodes CDR1 LNHDA and CDR2 SQIVND (reference sequence). The CDR3 is 16 residues long. Trimming cost V 4 bases and J 5 bases; bases outside gene matches: 11. CDR3 region: CASSTGQGRMPETQYF. In nucleotides, the CDR3 is TGTGCCAGTAGTACCGGACAGGGGAGGATGCCGGAGACCCAGTACTTC. The entire variable domain, with the rest obtained from reference TRBV19 and TRBJ2-5, is as follows: DGGITQSPKYLFRKEGQNVTLSCEQNLNHDAMYWYRQDPGQGLRLIYYSQIVNDFQKGDIAEGYSVSREKKESFPLTVTSAQKNPTAFYLCASSTGQGRMPETQYFGPGTRLLVL.

Only a few counts were recorded for this clone. The chain is built from TRBV6-5 and TRBJ1-5, with TRBD1 matching 8 bases. CDR3 length: 15 residues. V trimming: 5 bases; J trimming: 3 bases; junction bases outside the gene matches: 6. The germline V gene encodes CDR1 MNHEY and CDR2 SVGAGI. Here the CDR3 reads CASSADRADNQPQHF. The CDR3 DNA sequence: TGTGCCAGCAGTGCGGACAGGGCTGACAATCAGCCCCAGCATTTT.

The chain employs TRBV6-1 and TRBJ2-6; TRBD1 matches at 8 bases. CDR1 and CDR2 (germline): MNHNS, SASEGT. This CDR3 region has 19 residues. Trimming removed 2 bases from V and 0 bases from J; junction bases left unmatched: 9. This CDR3 reads CASSERRTGSNSGANVLTF. The CDR3 DNA reads TGTGCCAGCAGTGAAAGGAGGACAGGGTCTAACTCTGGGGCCAACGTCCTGACTTTC.

V is TRBV19 and J is TRBJ2-5; possible D gene TRBD2, 7 bases. V gave up 6 bases and J gave up 9 bases, with 11 bases separating them. The CDR3 sequence is 11 residues long. CDR1 is LNHDA, CDR2 SQIVND, per germline (reference sequence). The CDR3 is CASRGGAAQYF. The CDR3, as DNA: TGTGCCAGTAGGGGGGGGGCAGCCCAGTACTTC.

V and J are TRBV10-2 and TRBJ1-1; tentative D call: TRBD1 (6 bases). The CDR3 contains 14 residues. Germline assignment: CDR1 WSHSY and CDR2 SAAADI. Trimming cost V 3 bases and J 3 bases, with 11 bases left between them. CDR3 in amino acids: CASSDDRTDTEAFF. The CDR3 DNA is TGCGCCAGCAGTGACGACAGGACCGACACTGAAGCTTTCTTT.

This clone was found a few times. The chain uses TRBV7-6 and TRBJ2-7, with 8 nucleotides matching TRBD2. CDR1 is SGHVS and CDR2 is FNYEAQ in the germline V gene. With V trimmed by 5 bases and J by 0 bases, 6 bases remained unmatched. The CDR3 length is 15 residues. CDR3 sequence reads: CASSLGGGISYEQYF. The CDR3 DNA follows: TGTGCCAGCAGCCTCGGGGGGGGAATCTCCTACGAGCAGTACTTC.

The chain links TRBV4-2 to TRBJ2-3; D remains unclear. The length of the CDR3 is 15 residues. From germline, CDR1 is LGHNA and CDR2 YNFKEQ. The ends were cut back, 1 base at V and 3 bases at J, with 11 bases in the middle. CDR3 residues: CASSQGPGGTDTQYF. The CDR3, as DNA: TGTGCCAGCAGCCAAGGCCCCGGCGGAACAGATACGCAGTATTTT.

The chain combines TRBV5-1 with TRBJ1-1; 8 nucleotides agree with TRBD1. The CDR3 length is 17 residues. CDR1 is SGHRS, CDR2 YFSETQ, per germline. The trim removed 3 bases at V and 0 bases at J, leaving 10 bases unmatched. The CDR3 DNA sequence: TGCGCCAGCAGCTCGGACAGGGCGCTGGGCGTGAACACTGAAGCTTTCTTT. It specifies CASSSDRALGVNTEAFF.

The V gene is TRBV5-1, the J gene TRBJ2-5; no firm D call. The CDR3 runs to 15 residues. Germline V gives CDR1 SGHRS, CDR2 YFSETQ. Trimming shortened V by 0 bases and J by 1 base, and 10 bases separated the two germline ends. CDR3 nucleotides: TGCGCCAGCAGCTTGGCCGGTCATTCCCAAGAGACCCAGTACTTC. Translated: CASSLAGHSQETQYF.

The J gene is TRBJ1-6, the V gene TRBV6-4; 7 bases fit TRBD1. The CDR3 contains 15 residues. Germline V lookup: CDR1 MRHNA, CDR2 SNTAGT. After removal of 7 bases from V and 6 bases from J, the junction contained 9 bases not matched to a gene. In DNA form, the CDR3 reads TGTGCCAGCAAGCAAAACAGGGGAAGTAATTCACCCCTCCACTTT. This gives the protein CASKQNRGSNSPLHF.

The chain uses TRBV19 and TRBJ2-1, with unresolved D. The CDR3 totals 16 residues. V was pared by 6 bases and J by 5 bases, with 20 bases between. CDR1 LNHDA and CDR2 SQIVND come from the germline V gene (reference sequence). The CDR3 here is CASRPQTTPNDNEQFF. As DNA, the CDR3 is TGTGCCAGTAGGCCCCAAACTACCCCGAACGACAATGAGCAGTTCTTC.